The T cell receptor (beta chain) described here comes from a study of cytomegalovirus exposure and HLA in healthy donors. Turning to the study itself: Within an early data release were about 85 million unique TCRs drawn from HLA-typed donors. Among the 400 or so donors who were genotyped, approximately 84% fell in the genetic ancestry cluster that is associated with self-reported Caucasian donors. Study-wide findings and caveats: Reports described diagnosis of cytomegalovirus status by the classifier as highly specific and sensitive. Fewer N-insertions than the roughly 600-donor mean were reportedly shown by an Asian-associated ancestry cluster in a later analysis.

This PCR relied on a set of 60 Vbeta primers and 13 Jbeta primers. Method: immunoSEQ multiplex PCR; TCRdb's copy keeps in-frame clones and lacks some. The sample includes around 91,000 clones, about nine tenths of them seen just once. Of note for this clone: Antigen unknown.

Germline values: CDR1 MDHEN, CDR2 SYDVKM. V lost 7 bases to trimming and J lost 2 bases; unmatched junction nucleotides: 7. The CDR3 is 15 amino acids. The chain links TRBV28 to TRBJ2-7, with TRBD2 identical over 11 bases. The sequence derives from a young man in good health and CMV-seropositive. The specimen was PBMCs. The CDR3 DNA follows: TGTGCCAGCATTTCCAGACTAGCGGGACCCTACGAGCAGTACTTC. It specifies CASISRLAGPYEQYF.